This TCR beta chain was identified during a study of CXCR3-negative and CXCR3-positive naive CD8 T cells (dated by TCRdb to about 2019). The study in broad terms: In total, 130 million to 150 million TRB reads were obtained, corresponding to roughly 1.5 +/- 0.3 million reads per library. Naive subsets from roughly 5 donors and memory cells from 3 donors were included in the TRBV-TRBJ cluster analysis. Diversity and physicochemical repertoire analyses covered about a dozen donors pooled from two independent experiments. Results the study describes overall, beyond this receptor: Both naive subsets had comparably high repertoire diversity, while memory CD8+ T cells had much lower repertoire diversity. TRB CDR3s from CXCR3-positive naive cells showed higher hydrophobicity (lower Kidera factor 4), lower energy, and higher strength and volume indices than CXCR3-negative naive cells. Because CXCR3 expression was partially decreased after cryopreservation, freshly isolated PBMCs were used for most assays. Because surface CD5, which is linked to self-reactivity in mice, was comparable between the naive subsets, TCR interaction strength was also inferred from the physicochemical properties of TRB CDR3s. Within the same donor, TRBV-TRBJ usage looked similar between naive CXCR3-negative and CXCR3-positive cells, but memory cells had distinct patterns.

Each CD8+ T cell subset was flow-sorted in triplicate, and 300,000 or so cells per subset were placed directly into RLT lysis buffer. To exclude memory contaminants, naive CD8+ T cells were stringently defined as CD45RO-CCR7+CD27+CD95-. Using standard density gradient centrifugation, peripheral blood mononuclear cells were isolated from buffy coats. Naive CXCR3-negative and CXCR3-positive CD8+ T cells were flow-sorted using a FACSAria III. Total RNA was extracted from sorted cells using an RNeasy Mini Kit. Concerning this clonotype: Its binding antigen is unknown.

Spanning cysteine to phenylalanine, the CDR3 consists of 13 amino acids. No DNA is recorded. Looking up the germline V gene (reference sequence) yields CDR1 SEHNR and CDR2 FQNEAQ. These reads were obtained on a NextSeq 550. The Human TCR Profiling Kit (MiLaboratory) was used to prepare UMI-labeled 5' RACE TRB cDNA libraries. cDNA synthesis used the entire amount of extracted RNA, and PCR amplification then used the entire amount of cDNA produced. The libraries were made side by side, with each library going through the same number of PCR cycles. The paper's data handling went like this. About 49,000 +/- 11,000 unique UMI-labeled TRB cDNA molecules per library were extracted with MIGEC and MiXCR, with at least two reads per UMI required. Each library averaged approximately 40,000 +/- 10,000 functional in-frame TRB CDR3 nucleotide clonotypes without stop codons. After downsampling to 5000 UMI-labeled TRB molecules per sample, diversity metrics, including normalized Shannon-Wiener and Chao1, were computed in VDJtools. VDJtools was used to calculate clonotype-size-weighted physicochemical properties of the central five CDR3 residues, namely interaction energy, strength, volume and Kidera factor 4. Following reprocessing of the reads by TCRdb, the data hold one row per CDR3 protein sequence and no DNA is available. The V and J calls and clone size are TCRdb's, not the authors'. The sample table includes 150,000 or so distinct CDR3 sequences. Jointly, the top ten make up 0.45% to 0.55% of the sample.

This receptor was identified in a human donor in good health. Some clones in this sample may be carry-over from other donors' samples. Sequenced input: naive CXCR3+ CD8+ T cells from blood. The cell subset or site label for this specimen denotes: CD45RO-CCR7+CD27+CD95- naive CD8+ T cells expressing CXCR3 (TNR3+). The rearranged segments are TRBV7-9 and TRBJ1-1; lacking DNA, the TRBD1 call made by TCRdb goes unchecked. The CDR3 has the sequence CASSSRQDTEAFF.